Listed below are T cell receptor beta chains from one sample, sequenced in a study of beta chain features in type 1 diabetes. The assay was immunoSEQ multiplex PCR, and TCRdb's table has in-frame clones only and misses some. The data show about 160,000 clones, 7% to 10% seen once. The sequencing sample was made of central memory CD4+ T cells from blood. The receptors stem from a woman under 30 in good health. Each CDR3 is given with its conserved first and last residue. The D gene is left open where the match is weak. Where a row states a size, it is once, few, many or the class of an expanded clone; other rows omit it.

v_gene	abundance	j_gene	d_gene	CDR3aa	CDR3nt
TRBV27	few	TRBJ2-2	-	CASSFEFRGELFF	TGTGCCAGCAGTTTTGAGTTTCGCGGGGAGCTGTTTTTT
TRBV5-1	-	TRBJ2-3	-	CASSQTSTDTQYF	TGCGCCAGCAGCCAAACTAGCACAGATACGCAGTATTTT
TRBV7-9	-	TRBJ2-2	TRBD2	CASSSLAGLNTGELFF	TGTGCCAGCAGCTCGTTAGCGGGATTGAACACCGGGGAGCTGTTTTTT
TRBV6-5	few	TRBJ1-2	-	CASSEGGVYGYTF	TGTGCCAGCAGTGAAGGAGGAGTCTATGGCTACACCTTC
TRBV18	few	TRBJ2-5	-	CASRRVPQETQYF	TGTGCCAGCCGACGGGTCCCACAAGAGACCCAGTACTTC
TRBV27	-	TRBJ2-7	-	CASSRVRGYEQYF	TGTGCCAGCAGCCGAGTTCGGGGCTACGAGCAGTACTTC
TRBV30	-	TRBJ2-1	-	CAWSVWATYNEQFF	TGTGCCTGGAGTGTGTGGGCTACCTACAATGAGCAGTTCTTC
TRBV2	-	TRBJ1-1	-	CASSPQGKNTEAFF	TGTGCCAGCAGTCCTCAGGGCAAAAACACTGAAGCTTTCTTT
TRBV2	few	TRBJ1-5	-	CASSETGQPQHF	TGTGCCAGCAGTGAAACAGGTCAGCCCCAGCATTTT
TRBV19	-	TRBJ2-3	TRBD2	CASKRAGGPTDTQYF	TGTGCCAGTAAGCGAGCGGGAGGGCCCACAGATACGCAGTATTTT
TRBV28	-	TRBJ2-7	-	CASYGAQRGLFYEQYF	TGTGCCAGCTACGGAGCTCAAAGGGGACTTTTCTACGAGCAGTACTTC
TRBV7-2	-	TRBJ2-5	-	CASSWKRWETQYF	TGTGCCAGCAGCTGGAAGAGGTGGGAGACCCAGTACTTC
TRBV30	once	TRBJ2-7	-	CAWSAGGASIYEQYF	TGTGCCTGGAGTGCAGGCGGAGCTAGCATCTACGAGCAGTACTTC
TRBV7-2	-	TRBJ1-2	-	CASSLAIEASYGYTF	TGTGCCAGCAGCTTAGCGATTGAGGCGTCCTATGGCTACACCTTC
TRBV29-1	-	TRBJ1-1	TRBD1	CSVRGTGALNTEAFF	TGCAGCGTTCGCGGGACAGGGGCTTTGAACACTGAAGCTTTCTTT
TRBV5-1	-	TRBJ2-7	-	CASSWAVVGGYEQYF	TGCGCCAGCAGCTGGGCCGTGGTCGGGGGCTACGAGCAGTACTTC
TRBV19	-	TRBJ2-1	TRBD2	CASSITGGLGEQFF	TGTGCCAGTAGTATTACGGGGGGGCTCGGTGAGCAGTTCTTC
TRBV6-5	few	TRBJ1-4	-	CASSRQGREKLFF	TGTGCCAGCAGTCGTCAGGGAAGAGAAAAACTGTTTTTT
TRBV5-1	few	TRBJ2-3	TRBD2	CASSLGLAADTQYF	TGCGCCAGCAGCTTGGGACTAGCGGCAGATACGCAGTATTTT
TRBV7-2	-	TRBJ1-2	-	CASSSRQVPHGYTF	TGTGCCAGCAGCTCCCGACAGGTACCCCATGGCTACACCTTC
TRBV5-4	-	TRBJ2-3	-	CASGGKSTDTQYF	TGTGCCAGCGGGGGCAAGAGTACAGATACGCAGTATTTT
TRBV9	few	TRBJ1-1	-	CASSLGGRGGNTEAFF	TGTGCCAGCAGTCTCGGGGGAAGGGGAGGAAACACTGAAGCTTTCTTT
TRBV16	-	TRBJ2-1	-	CASSHLGGKNEQFF	TGTGCCAGCAGCCACCTAGGAGGGAAAAATGAGCAGTTCTTC
TRBV2	few	TRBJ1-1	-	CASSQNTEAFF	TGTGCCAGCAGCCAGAACACTGAAGCTTTCTTT
TRBV19	-	TRBJ2-7	-	CASSVLGATQQYF	TGTGCCAGTAGTGTGCTAGGGGCAACGCAACAGTACTTC
TRBV28	few	TRBJ1-2	TRBD1	CASSSTGWGYTF	TGTGCCAGCAGTTCGACAGGGTGGGGCTACACCTTC
TRBV9	-	TRBJ2-6	-	CASSGAHSGANVLTF	TGTGCCAGCAGCGGGGCCCACTCTGGGGCCAACGTCCTGACTTTC
TRBV25-1	once	TRBJ1-5	TRBD1	CASSAGQWNQPQHF	TGTGCCAGCAGTGCGGGACAGTGGAATCAGCCCCAGCATTTT
TRBV4-3	-	TRBJ1-3	-	CASSQERGNTIYF	TGCGCCAGCAGCCAAGAACGGGGAAACACCATATATTTT
TRBV11-3	few	TRBJ2-1	-	CASSLDRGHHNEQFF	TGTGCCAGCAGCTTAGATAGGGGACACCACAATGAGCAGTTCTTC
TRBV6-1	few	TRBJ1-4	TRBD1	CASSHHRGTNEKLFF	TGTGCCAGCAGTCATCACAGGGGAACTAATGAAAAACTGTTTTTT
TRBV7-2	-	TRBJ2-1	-	CASSPGLGSSYNEQFF	TGTGCCAGCAGCCCCGGACTGGGAAGCTCCTACAATGAGCAGTTCTTC
TRBV30	few	TRBJ2-2	TRBD1	CAWSVQEGQDTGELFF	TGTGCCTGGAGTGTACAGGAAGGACAGGACACCGGGGAGCTGTTTTTT
TRBV30	-	TRBJ2-2	TRBD2	CGLAEANTGELFF	TGCGGACTAGCGGAGGCGAACACCGGGGAGCTGTTTTTT
TRBV7-2	-	TRBJ2-3	TRBD1	CASSLGQGISDTQYF	TGTGCCAGCAGCTTAGGACAGGGGATTTCGGATACGCAGTATTTT
TRBV4-2	-	TRBJ1-1	-	CASSQAGGDSAEAFF	TGTGCCAGCAGCCAAGCCGGGGGGGATTCAGCTGAAGCTTTCTTT
TRBV9	few	TRBJ2-5	TRBD2	CASSQGLAGQETQYF	TGTGCCAGCAGCCAAGGACTAGCGGGGCAAGAGACCCAGTACTTC
TRBV2	-	TRBJ1-6	TRBD1	CASSDHRDRGDPLHF	TGTGCCAGCAGTGATCACCGGGACAGGGGCGATCCCCTCCACTTT
TRBV9	few	TRBJ1-1	-	CASSVTGVGTEAFF	TGTGCCAGCAGCGTAACGGGGGTTGGGACTGAAGCTTTCTTT
TRBV7-2	few	TRBJ1-2	TRBD1	CASNLDRVIRDYGYTF	TGTGCCAGCAACCTCGACAGGGTCATCAGGGACTATGGCTACACCTTC
TRBV4-1	-	TRBJ1-2	-	CASSQDGGFYGYTF	TGCGCCAGCAGCCAAGACGGCGGGTTCTATGGCTACACCTTC
TRBV7-7	many	TRBJ2-5	-	CASSPGDYQETQYF	TGTGCTAGCAGCCCCGGGGACTACCAAGAGACCCAGTACTTC
TRBV7-2	few	TRBJ2-1	TRBD2	CASSLPNSGSNEQFF	TGTGCCAGCAGCTTACCAAATAGCGGGAGTAATGAGCAGTTCTTC
TRBV4-3	few	TRBJ1-1	-	CASSQHGGEAFF	TGCGCCAGCAGCCAACACGGGGGGGAAGCTTTCTTT
TRBV4-1	-	TRBJ2-2	TRBD2	CASSLAGNTGELFF	TGCGCCAGCAGCCTAGCGGGGAACACCGGGGAGCTGTTTTTT
TRBV30	few	TRBJ1-4	-	CAWRKLNGGVSTNEKLFF	TGTGCCTGGAGAAAACTGAACGGAGGGGTATCGACTAATGAAAAACTGTTTTTT
TRBV30	many	TRBJ2-1	TRBD1	CAWSVRTGMVQFF	TGTGCCTGGAGTGTCCGGACAGGGATGGTGCAGTTCTTC
TRBV7-2	few	TRBJ1-2	-	CASSYSTGNYGYTF	TGTGCCAGCAGCTATTCGACAGGAAACTATGGCTACACCTTC
TRBV6-5	-	TRBJ1-1	TRBD1	CASSRHRGNTEAFF	TGTGCCAGCAGTCGCCACAGGGGGAACACTGAAGCTTTCTTT
TRBV29-1	few	TRBJ1-2	-	CSVERDTYGYTF	TGCAGCGTTGAGCGAGACACTTATGGCTACACCTTC
TRBV4-1	few	TRBJ2-5	-	CASSQEFGLAGKETQYF	TGCGCCAGCAGCCAAGAATTCGGTTTGGCGGGAAAAGAGACCCAGTACTTC
TRBV9	few	TRBJ1-2	-	CASSVPYRSGAEGYTF	TGTGCCAGCAGCGTCCCTTACCGATCAGGGGCGGAGGGCTACACCTTC
TRBV5-6	-	TRBJ1-2	TRBD1	CASSSTLDRVYGYTF	TGTGCCAGCAGCTCTACCCTGGACAGGGTATATGGCTACACCTTC
TRBV7-9	-	TRBJ1-6	TRBD1	CASTPGQGYSPLHF	TGTGCCAGCACCCCGGGACAGGGATATTCACCCCTCCACTTT
TRBV25-1	-	TRBJ2-5	TRBD2	CASSELAGAETQYF	TGTGCCAGCAGTGAACTAGCGGGGGCAGAGACCCAGTACTTC
TRBV6-6	few	TRBJ2-5	TRBD2	CASRPLAGQETQYF	TGTGCCAGCAGACCACTAGCGGGGCAAGAGACCCAGTACTTC
TRBV2	-	TRBJ2-7	-	CASSSRIRYEQYF	TGTGCCAGCAGTTCTAGGATCCGATACGAGCAGTACTTC